One and the same sample provided the 2 T cell receptor beta chains below, sequenced in a study of blood T cell repertoires in COVID-19. Sequencing was performed with immunoSEQ multiplex PCR; in TCRdb, only in-frame clones are kept and a portion is missing. This table has about 270,000 clones, 88% appearing once. The sample consisted of PBMCs or T cells enriched from blood (not recorded which). All receptors come from a woman in her forties or fifties who had recovered from COVID-19.

CDR3: CASSGDSPNQPQHF. CDR3 nucleotides: TGTGCCAGCAGCGGGGACAGCCCCAATCAGCCCCAGCATTTT. The chain couples TRBV6-2 or TRBV6-3 to TRBJ1-5; 7 nucleotides match TRBD1. The CDR3 extends over 14 amino acids. V gave up 6 bases and J gave up 3 bases; unmatched junction bases: 5. Germline V CDR1 and CDR2: MNHEY, SVGEGT.

The rearrangement joins TRBV7-8 to TRBJ2-7; D perhaps matches TRBD2 (6 bases). Germline-derived CDR1 and CDR2 are SGHVS and FQNEAQ. V lost 1 base and J 3 bases, leaving 10 bases between the germline ends. CDR3 size: 14 residues. CDR3 residues: CASSLGGEVYEQYF. CDR3 coding DNA: TGTGCCAGCAGCTTAGGGGGGGAGGTCTACGAGCAGTACTTC.